The subject of this entry is one T cell receptor (beta chain). The Seattle patients joined while their infection was active and were tracked longitudinally afterward. This specimen comes from a study of blood T cell repertoires in COVID-19. Study-level information: Donors in the United States, Italy and Spain gave samples during acute or convalescent COVID-19. PBMCs, B-cell-depleted T cells, or T cells provided the cDNA or gDNA that made up the material.

Here immunoSEQ multiplex PCR was the method, and the copy in TCRdb shows in-frame clones only, minus some. Here the sample spans 250,000 or so clones, around 90% being singletons. The CDR3 covers 15 residues. CDR1 LNHDA and CDR2 SQIVND come from the germline V gene (reference sequence). Trimming cost V 7 bases and J 7 bases; bases outside gene matches: 10. The chain links TRBV19 to TRBJ1-6; 7 positions match TRBD1. The source is an older woman with COVID-19, enrolled during active disease. Specimen: peripheral blood. As DNA, the CDR3 is TGTGCCAGTAACCAGTACAGGGGTGTGAATTCACCCCTCCACTTT. This sequence encodes CASNQYRGVNSPLHF.